These T cell receptor beta chains were read from a single sample in a study of cytotoxic CD8 clonotypes in ibrutinib-treated CLL. Measured with immunoSEQ multiplex PCR; TCRdb has only the in-frame clones, and not every one. The sample has more than 200,000 clones; roughly 77% are singletons. This specimen was PBMCs, taken after 12 months of ibrutinib treatment. Source of these receptors: a human donor with chronic lymphocytic leukemia. The CDR3 runs from the conserved cysteine through the conserved F or W. D genes are given only for firm matches. Clone sizes are given selectively: once, few, many, or a class where the clone is expanded.

V gene	clone size	D gene	J gene	CDR3 protein	CDR3 DNA
TRBV5-5	.	.	TRBJ1-1	CASSLGRTAGQNTEAFF	TGTGCCAGCAGCTTGGGGCGGACCGCGGGCCAGAACACTGAAGCTTTCTTT
TRBV5-6	.	TRBD1	TRBJ2-7	CASSPTGQSGRYEQYF	TGTGCCAGCAGCCCGACGGGACAGTCAGGCCGTTACGAGCAGTACTTC
TRBV7-2	once	.	TRBJ2-7	CASSAARGPSYEQYF	TGTGCCAGCAGCGCCGCCAGGGGACCCTCCTACGAGCAGTACTTC
TRBV27	.	.	TRBJ1-5	CASRTGTLSNQPQHF	TGTGCCAGCCGCACAGGTACCTTGAGCAATCAGCCCCAGCATTTT
TRBV7-8	few	.	TRBJ1-2	CASSSRDGGGYTF	TGTGCCAGCAGCTCCCGGGACGGGGGAGGCTACACCTTC
TRBV30	.	.	TRBJ2-3	CAWSRAGPYSDTQYF	TGTGCCTGGAGTAGAGCGGGTCCTTATTCAGATACGCAGTATTTT
TRBV15	.	.	TRBJ1-5	CATSRGLYRGPRAYSNQPQHF	TGTGCCACCAGCAGAGGGCTTTATCGGGGCCCGAGGGCTTATAGCAATCAGCCCCAGCATTTT
TRBV6-1	few	.	TRBJ2-7	CASSGYEQYF	TGTGCCAGCAGTGGCTACGAGCAGTACTTC
TRBV7-9	.	.	TRBJ1-2	CASSLEPGNYGYTF	TGTGCCAGCAGCTTAGAGCCAGGGAACTATGGCTACACCTTC
TRBV27	.	TRBD1	TRBJ2-7	CATGDRVGEQYF	TGTGCCACCGGGGACAGGGTGGGCGAGCAGTACTTC
TRBV6-6	.	.	TRBJ1-1	CASSRGEGYTEAFF	TGTGCCAGCAGTCGGGGTGAGGGGTACACTGAAGCTTTCTTT
TRBV30	few	.	TRBJ1-2	CAWSVGGVLNYGYTF	TGTGCCTGGAGTGTTGGTGGTGTCCTGAACTATGGCTACACCTTC
TRBV28	.	.	TRBJ2-1	CACRGSSYNEQFF	TGTGCCTGCCGGGGGAGCTCCTACAATGAGCAGTTCTTC
TRBV20-1	.	.	TRBJ1-2	CSARLVHGYTF	TGCAGTGCTAGATTGGTCCATGGCTACACCTTC
TRBV9	.	TRBD1	TRBJ1-4	CASSVGDRGTGGREKLFF	TGTGCCAGCAGCGTAGGGGATAGAGGGACAGGGGGGCGTGAAAAACTGTTTTTT
TRBV9	.	TRBD2	TRBJ2-1	CASSPPGGDEQFF	TGTGCCAGCAGCCCCCCGGGAGGGGATGAGCAGTTCTTC
TRBV5-1	few	.	TRBJ1-2	CASREGRYGYTF	TGCGCCAGCAGAGAGGGAAGGTATGGCTACACCTTC
TRBV6-5	few	TRBD1	TRBJ2-7	CASRSQGASYEQYF	TGTGCCAGCAGAAGTCAGGGGGCCTCCTACGAGCAGTACTTC
TRBV9	.	TRBD2	TRBJ2-1	CASSPGSPGLENNEQFF	TGTGCCAGCAGCCCGGGGAGCCCGGGACTAGAAAACAATGAGCAGTTCTTC
TRBV7-3	.	.	TRBJ1-1	CASSLTWNTEAFF	TGTGCCAGCAGCTTAACATGGAACACTGAAGCTTTCTTT
TRBV19	.	TRBD1	TRBJ1-5	CASRGQIINSNQPQHF	TGTGCCAGTAGGGGACAGATTATTAATAGCAATCAGCCCCAGCATTTT
TRBV29-1	.	TRBD1	TRBJ1-2	CSVNGQGQSYTF	TGCAGCGTTAACGGACAGGGTCAAAGCTACACCTTC
TRBV29-1	many	.	TRBJ2-1	CSVQEQFF	TGCAGCGTTCAAGAGCAGTTCTTC
TRBV9	.	.	TRBJ2-5	CASSVAGDIQETQYF	TGTGCCAGCAGCGTAGCCGGGGACATCCAAGAGACCCAGTACTTC
TRBV10-2	.	TRBD1	TRBJ1-4	CASSHFRQGAGEKLFF	TGCGCCAGCAGCCATTTCCGACAGGGGGCCGGGGAAAAACTGTTTTTT
TRBV4-3	.	.	TRBJ2-5	CASSQDRRSQETQYF	TGCGCCAGCAGCCAAGATCGCAGGTCCCAAGAGACCCAGTACTTC
TRBV11-1	.	.	TRBJ1-1	CASSLEGQGNTEAFF	TGTGCCAGCAGCTTAGAGGGACAAGGAAATACTGAAGCTTTCTTT